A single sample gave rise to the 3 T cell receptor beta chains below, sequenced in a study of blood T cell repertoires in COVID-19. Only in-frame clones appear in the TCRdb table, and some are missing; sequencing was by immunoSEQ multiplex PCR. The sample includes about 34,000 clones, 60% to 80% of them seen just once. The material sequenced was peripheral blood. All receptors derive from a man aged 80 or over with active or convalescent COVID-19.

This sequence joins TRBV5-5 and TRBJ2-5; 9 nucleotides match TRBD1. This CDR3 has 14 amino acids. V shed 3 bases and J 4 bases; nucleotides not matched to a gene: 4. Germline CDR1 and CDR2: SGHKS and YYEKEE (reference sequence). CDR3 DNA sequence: TGTGCCAGCAGCTCCCCGACAGGGGGAGAGACCCAGTACTTC. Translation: CASSSPTGGETQYF.

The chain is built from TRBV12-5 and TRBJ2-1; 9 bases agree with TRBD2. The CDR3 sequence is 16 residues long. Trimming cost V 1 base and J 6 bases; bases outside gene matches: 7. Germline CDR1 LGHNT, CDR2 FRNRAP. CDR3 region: CASGLGYGREGNEQFF. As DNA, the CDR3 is TGTGCTAGTGGTTTGGGTTACGGGCGGGAGGGCAATGAGCAGTTCTTC.

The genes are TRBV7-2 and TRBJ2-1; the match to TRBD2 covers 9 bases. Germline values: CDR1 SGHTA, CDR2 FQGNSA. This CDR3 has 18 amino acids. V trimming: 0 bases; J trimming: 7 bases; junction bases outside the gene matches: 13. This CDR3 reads CASSLAWAGGPVDNEQFF. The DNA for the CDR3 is TGTGCCAGCAGCTTAGCGTGGGCGGGAGGGCCGGTAGATAATGAGCAGTTCTTC. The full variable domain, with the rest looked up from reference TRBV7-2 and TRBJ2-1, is GAGVSQSPSNKVTEKGKDVELRCDPISGHTALYWYRQSLGQGLEFLIYFQGNSAPDKSGLPSDRFSAERTGGSVSTLTIQRTQQEDSAVYLCASSLAWAGGPVDNEQFFGPGTRLTVL.